The T cell receptor (beta chain) under discussion was sequenced for a study of regulatory T cells in long-lasting Graves disease (dated by TCRdb to 2020 to 2023). With regard to the full study: In the newly diagnosed Graves' disease group, patients had been taking antithyroid drugs for less than 3 months. A total of roughly 35 samples were covered by TCR sequencing, comprising approximately 13 persistent and 20 or so newly diagnosed Graves' disease patients. This study used TCR sequencing and RNA sequencing of peripheral blood to compare persistent Graves' disease patients against newly diagnosed Graves' disease patients. The study was registered as a clinical trial and conducted in China. Study-wide conclusions, independent of this receptor: Only the TCR beta chain was sequenced and analyzed. The small sample size was acknowledged by the authors as a limitation that may reduce accuracy. The study examined only peripheral blood because the primary lesion, thyroid tissue, could not be accessed. Lower TCR Shannon entropy and fewer highly expanded clones were observed in persistent Graves' disease patients than in newly diagnosed patients, which suggested clonal expansion. Patients with persistent disease shared more public clonotypes (around 2,500) than newly diagnosed patients did (roughly 970).

Library method: multiplex PCR. Sequencing was performed on an Illumina HiSeq 4000. TCR beta libraries were built with iRepertoire HTBI primers and Arm-PCR amplification of CDR3 regions. Before sequencing, the PCR products went through gel purification. The study's own analysis went as follows. A total of 62 TRBV and 14 TRBJ segments were identified across samples and were used for gene usage analysis of CDR3 amino acid clonotypes. COPE and FqMerger were used to merge the filtered high-quality paired reads into contigs. BLAST was used to align contigs to IMGT TRBV, TRBD and TRBJ reference genes, with CDR3 defined following IMGT. Any clonotype with a frequency above 0.1% was counted as a highly expanded clone. Shannon entropy was used to measure repertoire diversity, and the Gini coefficient was used to measure V-J evenness. A clonotype was considered public if more than one individual shared it. TCRdb reran the public reads through fastp at Q25 and MiXCR, keeping productive beta chains. Entries that share a CDR3 protein sequence are merged under the most common genes and DNA. Here the V and J calls rest on TCRdb's processing, not on the authors' analysis. The sample data list about 620,000 distinct CDR3 sequences, and 15% to 20% of these were observed just once. The ten largest clonotypes hold more than 15% of the sample.

The time point label of this sample denotes: newly diagnosed GD, antithyroid drugs for less than 3 months. For both TCR sequencing and RNA sequencing, RNA was extracted from PBMCs in TRIzol. The diagnosis of Graves' disease was made according to American Thyroid Association guidelines. Recruitment of patients was carried out at an endocrinology department in Xi'an, China. Each patient gave approximately 8.8 milliliters of peripheral blood, collected in an EDTA anticoagulant tube. Ficoll Paque Plus density gradient separation was used to isolate PBMCs, and no additional T cell sorting was done. An Agilent 2100 Bioanalyzer and agarose gel were used to assess RNA quality, and a NanoDrop 2000 was used to measure RNA concentration. About this clonotype itself: The target of this receptor is not known. The record has no base qualities; no much larger clone is one base away.

These data are also associated with another study on T cells in Graves' hyperthyroidism and ophthalmopathy. The second source states: Graves' hyperthyroidism was defined as stable when no progression to ophthalmopathy occurred over 18 months of follow-up. The hyperthyroidism patients were between 18 and 65 years old and newly diagnosed, with a disease duration of less than 2 months. Patients with uncontrolled infections, other autoimmune diseases, pregnancy or lactation were excluded. Clinical symptoms, serum thyroxine and TRAb, thyroid ultrasound, and orbital computed tomography formed the basis for the diagnoses. The first round of RT-PCR for the TCR CDR3 was performed with the HTBI primer set and the Qiagen OneStep RT-PCR kit. Most expanded thyroid clonotypes (frequency above 0.001) were also detected in blood, suggesting blood repertoires may reflect thyroid immune responses. A model built on a 13 V-J signature distinguished ophthalmopathy from stable hyperthyroidism, reaching around 88% sensitivity and 81.08% specificity in cross-validation and 80%/75% in testing. In validation, the model predicted progression to ophthalmopathy with over 65% sensitivity and roughly 75% specificity, a median of 6.5 months before onset. TCR V-J signatures able to tell the groups apart were searched for in a discovery cohort of 90 to 100 patients, of whom fewer than 45 had Graves' ophthalmopathy and roughly 57 had stable Graves' hyperthyroidism. Prospective prediction of ophthalmopathy was tested in an independent validation cohort of 18 to 20 hyperthyroidism patients and 17 patients who later progressed to ophthalmopathy. The 85 to 100 discovery patients were divided at random into training and test sets in a 7:3 ratio. In roughly six Graves' hyperthyroidism patients, the study also compared T-cell repertoires from thyroid tissue with T-cell repertoires from blood. Once sampling was done, hyperthyroidism patients were given methimazole at a starting dose of 30 mg daily, whereas ophthalmopathy patients were given high-dose intravenous methylprednisolone. The libraries were constructed in a second round of multiplex PCR and then size-selected and purified. Sequencing of the libraries was done on an Illumina HiSeq2000 using paired-end 100 bp reads. SOAPnuke was used to process the raw data, throwing out any read that contained adapters or uncalled bases, had a mean Phred below 15, or lacked an exact constant-primer or identifier match. High-quality paired reads were merged using COPE v1.2.5, and each unique nucleotide sequence was defined as a clonotype. MiTCR v1.1 was used to align clonotypes to the IMGT TRBV, TRBD and TRBJ reference segments. The analysis was restricted to V-J combinations with a frequency above 0.0001, which together covered 99.2% of the repertoires. A TCS score was defined as the ratio between F50 (clonal expansion) and ExV (chaos), using BLOSUM62-based TCRdist between CDR3 peptides within each V-J. Welch's t-statistics and random forest reduced fewer than 600 V-J features to 10 to 15, which were used in a naive Bayes classifier (R e1071). No statistical method was used to set the sample size in advance, and investigators knew the group allocation. TCR Vbeta CDR3 sequencing of approximately 140 peripheral blood samples (under 45 ophthalmopathy, roughly 74 hyperthyroidism and 17 progressor patients) is reported in the paper.

The sequence was obtained from a young woman with Graves disease. Donor details come from another sample of the same person, matched by shared clones. The input for sequencing was peripheral blood mononuclear cells (PBMCs), taken at new diagnosis, from a patient treated with antithyroid drugs.

The DNA sequence reads TGCGCCAGCAGCCCGGGGACAGGGGAGACAGATACGCAGTATTTT. Translated, it gives CASSPGTGETDTQYF. The sequence joins TRBV5-1 to TRBJ2-3; 10 nucleotides in the junction match TRBD1. V is trimmed back by 4 bases and J by 3 bases, and the junction contains 5 bases that no gene match accounts for. The germline V gene provides CDR1 SGHRS and CDR2 YFSETQ. The cysteine opens and the phenylalanine closes a CDR3 of 15 amino acids. Only the CDR3 DNA stays, 45 bases, in frame from base 1.